This T cell receptor beta chain was captured in a study of blood T cell repertoires in COVID-19. V was clipped by 4 bases and J by 4 bases; unmatched bases: 10. Germline lookup yields CDR1 MDHEN and CDR2 SYDVKM. The length of the CDR3 is 16 residues. Sequencing used immunoSEQ multiplex PCR; TCRdb keeps in-frame clones, though not all of them. The data contain 260,000 or so clones, around 90% of them singletons. The receptor comes from a human donor in a cohort sampled during active COVID-19. This chain connects TRBV28 to TRBJ1-5; 7 bases are shared with TRBD1. Material for sequencing was peripheral blood. The CDR3 here is CASSSTGPFLNQPQHF. In DNA form, the CDR3 reads TGTGCCAGCAGTTCGACAGGGCCGTTTTTAAATCAGCCCCAGCATTTT.